Following are 30 T cell receptor beta chains from one sample sequenced in a study of blood T cells in healthy people across ages. A second PCR of about 6 to 12 cycles used a sample-barcoded 5' primer and a J-beta primer mix. In TCRdb, the 5' RACE reads were re-called with MiXCR into one record per CDR3 protein. The sample holds over a million distinct CDR3 sequences, around 45% seen once. The sequenced material came from blood. The source is a woman aged 60-75 years in good health.

The genes are TRBV27 and TRBJ2-1; D might be TRBD2 (7 bases). Germline CDR1 and CDR2: MNHEY and SMNVEV (reference sequence). V was pared by 6 bases and J by 4 bases, with 16 bases between. The CDR3 spans 15 residues. The CDR3 DNA follows: TGTGCCAGCAGGGGCAAGGGGGGGATATACAATGAGCAGTTCTTC. Encoded protein: CASRGKGGIYNEQFF.

The chain uses TRBV20-1 and TRBJ2-7; D gene ambiguous. The CDR3 runs to 16 residues. Germline CDR1 reads DFQATT; CDR2 reads SNEGSKA (reference sequence). The germline V and J ends were trimmed by 0 bases and 4 bases, with 19 bases remaining between them. Here the CDR3 reads CSARDWTPRLGYEQYF. The CDR3 nucleotides read TGCAGTGCTAGAGATTGGACCCCTCGTCTTGGTTACGAGCAGTACTTC.

This clonotype turned up a few times. The chain couples TRBV5-6 to TRBJ2-2; 7 bases are shared with TRBD1. CDR1 is SGHDT, CDR2 YYEEEE, per germline. V dropped 5 bases and J dropped 5; count of bases not matched to a gene: 9. CDR3 length: 15 amino acids. The CDR3 loop is CASSLRQGRTGELFF. CDR3 nucleotides: TGTGCCAGCAGTCTTAGACAGGGTAGAACCGGGGAGCTGTTTTTT. Based on the CDR3 plus reference TRBV5-6 and TRBJ2-2, the full variable domain is DAGVTQSPTHLIKTRGQQVTLRCSPKSGHDTVSWYQQALGQGPQFIFQYYEEEERQRGNFPDRFSGHQFPNYSSELNVNALLLGDSALYLCASSLRQGRTGELFFGEGSRLTVL.

This clonotype was seen a single time. The chain has TRBV7-2 and TRBJ2-1; D gene unclear. The DNA end favors TRBJ2-7, so the J call may be wrong. The CDR3 totals 13 residues. Germline-derived CDR1 and CDR2 are SGHTA and FQGNSA. CDR3 residues: CASSFFTPNEQYF. The DNA of the CDR3 is TGTGCCAGCAGCTTTTTTACTCCCAATGAGCAGTACTTC.

The chain combines TRBV20-1 with TRBJ2-7; TRBD2 agrees at 11 bases. Trimming at V came to 3 bases and at J to 3 bases, leaving 4 bases not matched to a gene. This CDR3 is 14 amino acids long. The germline V gene encodes CDR1 DFQATT and CDR2 SNEGSKA (reference sequence). Here the CDR3 reads CSASPSGGNYEQYF. The CDR3 DNA sequence: TGCAGTGCTAGCCCTAGCGGGGGGAACTACGAGCAGTACTTC.

The chain couples TRBV4-1 to TRBJ2-3; 11 bases align to TRBD2. Germline V gene sequence: CDR1 MGHRA, CDR2 YSYEKL. Trimming removed 2 bases from V and 4 bases from J; junction bases left unmatched: 5. The CDR3 runs to 16 residues. The CDR3 here is CASSQLAGGPADTQYF. DNA for the CDR3: TGCGCCAGCAGCCAATTAGCGGGAGGGCCGGCAGATACGCAGTATTTT.

CDR3 protein: CASSSFVTAETQYF. In DNA form, the CDR3 reads TGTGCCAGCAGCTCATTTGTGACAGCGGAGACCCAGTACTTC. The chain joins TRBV5-6 to TRBJ2-5; perhaps TRBD1 as D (5 bases). The CDR3 contains 14 residues. Trimming cost V 3 bases and J 5 bases, with 14 bases left between them. Germline V gives CDR1 SGHDT, CDR2 YYEEEE.

The chain links TRBV5-1 to TRBJ2-5, with D unresolved. Near its end, the DNA agrees better with TRBJ2-7, so the J call may be wrong. The CDR3 has 14 residues. CDR1 is SGHRS and CDR2 is YFSETQ in the germline V gene. CDR3 sequence: CASSLGRATYEQYF. In DNA form, the CDR3 reads TGCGCCAGCAGCTTGGGCCGGGCCACCTACGAGCAGTACTTC.

The rearrangement uses TRBV2 and TRBJ1-5; 7 bases line up with TRBD1. Germline V gene sequence: CDR1 SNHLY, CDR2 FYNNEI. J gave up 7 bases and V 4 bases, and 7 bases lay outside the gene matches. The CDR3 consists of 14 residues. In nucleotides, the CDR3 is TGTGCCAGCAGTGTCTCCGGGACAGTCCAGCCCCAGCATTTT. Encoded protein: CASSVSGTVQPQHF.

This clonotype was recorded a few times. The V call is TRBV29-1, the J call TRBJ2-7, with TRBD2 identical over 11 bases. V shed 6 bases and J 4 bases; nucleotides not matched to a gene: 8. Germline CDR1 SQVTM, CDR2 ANQGSEA. The CDR3 sequence is 14 residues long. The CDR3 reads CSVKSTSGSYEQYF. Here the CDR3 DNA reads TGCAGCGTAAAAAGTACTAGCGGGAGTTACGAGCAGTACTTC.

The J gene is TRBJ2-5, the V gene TRBV10-3; possibly TRBD2 for D (6 bases). Germline assignment: CDR1 ENHRY and CDR2 SYGVKD. The V end was cut by 4 bases, the J end by 11 bases, with 14 bases between. The CDR3 has 12 residues. The CDR3 spells CAISGMLREQYF. The CDR3 DNA follows: TGTGCCATCAGTGGAATGCTACGGGAGCAGTACTTC.

The V and J genes are TRBV29-1 and TRBJ2-5; TRBD2 aligns across 12 bases. Germline V lookup: CDR1 SQVTM, CDR2 ANQGSEA. This CDR3 contains 14 residues. V shed 8 bases and J 5 bases; nucleotides not matched to a gene: 9. CDR3 sequence: CSLRLAGDSETQYF. DNA for the CDR3: TGCAGCCTAAGACTAGCGGGAGATTCGGAGACCCAGTACTTC.

This chain uses TRBV11-3 with TRBJ2-1; weak D call: TRBD2 (5 bases). The germline V and J ends were trimmed by 4 bases and 9 bases, with 16 bases remaining between them. CDR3 size: 14 residues. Germline CDR1 is SGHNT and CDR2 is YENEEA. Written as DNA, the CDR3 is TGTGCCAGCAGCTCTACCCCAGCGGCTCCTGAGCAGTTCTTC. The encoded protein is CASSSTPAAPEQFF.

This rearrangement joins TRBV12-3 or TRBV12-4 to TRBJ2-3, with D possibly TRBD1 on 6 matching bases. This CDR3 contains 16 residues. V was clipped by 6 bases and J by 2 bases, with 18 bases between them. The CDR3 DNA reads as TGTGCCAGCAGATTCCGGGGACAAGCGCCCACAGATACGCAGTATTTT. Protein sequence: CASRFRGQAPTDTQYF.

This clonotype was counted only a few times. The gene calls are TRBV30 and TRBJ2-7; TRBD2 is a possible D gene (5 bases). The CDR3 consists of 12 residues. V shed 7 bases and J shed 2 bases, with 12 bases lying between them. Germline CDR1 reads GTSNPN; CDR2 reads SVGIG (reference sequence). CDR3 sequence reads: CASEDSTYEQYF. In DNA, the CDR3 is TGTGCCTCGGAGGACTCTACCTACGAGCAGTACTTC. The complete variable domain, with remaining parts taken from reference TRBV30 and TRBJ2-7, reads SQTIHQWPATLVQPVGSPLSLECTVEGTSNPNLYWYRQAAGRGLQLLFYSVGIGQISSEVPQNLSASRPQDRQFILSSKKLLLSDSGFYLCASEDSTYEQYFGPGTRLTVT.

This clonotype was seen at least ten times. V is TRBV29-1 and J is TRBJ2-7; unclear D gene. CDR1 is SQVTM, CDR2 ANQGSEA, per germline. CDR3 length: 15 residues. Trimming shortened V by 7 bases and J by 0 bases, and 19 bases separated the two germline ends. For the CDR3, the DNA is TGCAGCGCACTCGGACCGCTTCTGGGCTCCTACGAGCAGTACTTC. Its protein is CSALGPLLGSYEQYF.

The chain employs TRBV7-2 and TRBJ2-7, with 9 bases that match TRBD1. Germline loops: CDR1 SGHTA, CDR2 FQGNSA. J lost 5 bases, V lost 2 bases, and 13 bases had no gene match. This CDR3 spans 17 amino acids. CDR3 bases: TGTGCCAGCAGCTTATTAGTGTATGGGGACAGGGCGGACGAGCAGTACTTC. Its protein product is CASSLLVYGDRADEQYF. Variable domain in full (rest from reference TRBV7-2 and TRBJ2-7): GAGVSQSPSNKVTEKGKDVELRCDPISGHTALYWYRQSLGQGLEFLIYFQGNSAPDKSGLPSDRFSAERTGGSVSTLTIQRTQQEDSAVYLCASSLLVYGDRADEQYFGPGTRLTVT.

This clonotype was counted only a few times. The V call is TRBV20-1, the J call TRBJ2-1, with a possible D match to TRBD2 (5 bases). V lost 0 bases and J 6 bases, leaving 24 bases between the germline ends. The germline V gene has CDR1 DFQATT and CDR2 SNEGSKA (reference sequence). CDR3 length: 18 residues. The CDR3 DNA sequence: TGCAGTGCTAGAGATGGGAGCAGTCGGCTCGCGTGGCCCAATGAGCAGTTCTTC. This sequence encodes CSARDGSSRLAWPNEQFF.

The J gene is TRBJ2-7, the V gene TRBV2; perhaps D is TRBD1 or TRBD2 (5 bases each). Germline assignment: CDR1 SNHLY and CDR2 FYNNEI. V lost 8 bases to trimming and J lost 6 bases, with 17 bases between them. The CDR3 runs to 13 residues. CDR3 nucleotide sequence: TGTGCCAGCTTACGGGACCCCGTTGTCGAGCAGTACTTC. Translation gives CASLRDPVVEQYF.

The V and J genes are TRBV21-1 and TRBJ2-1; the table names TRBD2, a call not compared with the DNA. TRBV21-1 is a pseudogene locus. The CDR3 loop spans 16 amino acids. CDR3 amino acids: CARCLGAEEAYNEQFF. CDR3 DNA sequence: TGTGCCAGATGCTTAGGAGCGGAGGAGGCCTACAATGAGCAGTTCTTC.

In the case of this clonotype: Germline and junction disagree at one end, which may indicate a read error. The chain carries TRBV5-1 and TRBJ1-4; no clear D gene. The CDR3 consists of 12 residues. Germline CDR1 is SGHRS and CDR2 is YFSETQ. DNA for the CDR3: TGCGCCAGCAGACAGACTAATGAAAAACCGTTTTTT. Protein product: CASRQTNEKPFF.

The V call is TRBV7-7, the J call TRBJ2-7; 7 nucleotides match TRBD2. Germline V lookup: CDR1 SSHAT, CDR2 FNYEAQ (reference sequence). The CDR3 runs 13 residues. The CDR3 DNA follows: TGTGCTAGCGCTCGGGGGGAAACCTACGAGCAGTACTTC. This gives the protein CASARGETYEQYF.

The CDR3 DNA reads TGCAGTGCTACACAGGGGGCGCGGAGCAATCAGCCCCAGCATTTT. It translates to CSATQGARSNQPQHF. The chain employs TRBV20-1 and TRBJ1-5; 9 bases agree with TRBD1. The CDR3 sequence is 15 residues long. CDR1 and CDR2 (germline): DFQATT, SNEGSKA (reference sequence). Trimming cost V 4 bases and J 1 base; bases outside gene matches: 5.

This clonotype was recorded a few times. CDR3 in amino acids: CASSPHSLLAGKGNEQFF. CDR3 sequence (DNA): TGTGCCAGCAGCCCCCATTCACTCCTAGCGGGAAAGGGCAATGAGCAGTTCTTC. This chain connects TRBV11-2 to TRBJ2-1; 9 bases line up with TRBD2. CDR1 and CDR2 (germline): SGHAT, FQNNGV. CDR3 length: 18 residues. Trimming cost V 5 bases and J 6 bases; bases outside gene matches: 17.

This clonotype was recorded a few times. V is TRBV20-1 and J is TRBJ2-3, with 9 nucleotides matching TRBD1. Trimming removed 5 bases from V and 2 bases from J; junction bases left unmatched: 8. CDR1 is DFQATT and CDR2 is SNEGSKA in the germline V gene (reference sequence). CDR3 length equals 15 residues. CDR3 amino acids: CSALPTGGTTDTQYF. In DNA form, the CDR3 reads TGCAGTGCTTTACCGACAGGGGGGACCACAGATACGCAGTATTTT.

This clonotype was seen more than once but under ten times. This sequence joins TRBV27 and TRBJ1-1; D remains ambiguous. Per germline, CDR1 MNHEY and CDR2 SMNVEV (reference sequence). CDR3 size: 16 residues. Trimming took 7 bases from V and 1 from J, leaving 19 bases between them. CDR3 loop: CASKHSVLGKNTEAFF. In DNA form, the CDR3 reads TGTGCCAGCAAGCACTCAGTTTTAGGAAAGAACACTGAAGCTTTCTTT.

The genes are TRBV20-1 and TRBJ1-5; tentative D call: TRBD1 (5 bases). The germline V and J ends were trimmed by 6 bases and 6 bases, with 18 bases remaining between them. CDR3 length equals 14 residues. Germline V gives CDR1 DFQATT, CDR2 SNEGSKA (reference sequence). CDR3 coding DNA: TGCAGTGCCGTCGGCTCAGGGAGCGTTCAGCCCCAGCATTTT. Translation: CSAVGSGSVQPQHF.

The chain has TRBV18 and TRBJ2-1; TRBD2 matches at 8 bases. The V gene's germline CDR1 is KGHSH and CDR2 LQKENI. This CDR3 is built from 17 residues. The junction had 13 bases not matched to a gene; V was cut back by 4 bases and J by 5 bases. CDR3 sequence reads: CASSQISSGSWDNEQFF. The CDR3 nucleotides read TGTGCCAGCTCACAAATCTCGAGCGGGAGTTGGGACAATGAGCAGTTCTTC.

This rearrangement joins TRBV29-1 to TRBJ1-4, with TRBD1 as a possible D gene (5 bases). In germline, CDR1 is SQVTM, CDR2 ANQGSEA. V was shortened by 4 bases and J by 12 bases, with 27 bases between the two germline ends. This CDR3 contains 16 residues. CDR3 sequence: CSVGGRDRDRWEELFF. Here the CDR3 DNA reads TGCAGCGTTGGAGGGAGGGACCGGGACCGATGGGAAGAACTGTTTTTT.

The V and J genes are TRBV27 and TRBJ2-7, with TRBD1 matching over 9 bases. Trimming took 8 bases from V and 1 from J; bases not matched to a gene: 12. Germline assignment: CDR1 MNHEY and CDR2 SMNVEV (reference sequence). The CDR3 extends over 16 amino acids. CDR3: CASRRSPGQGSYEQYF. CDR3 in DNA: TGTGCCAGCCGCCGGAGTCCGGGACAGGGATCCTACGAGCAGTACTTC.